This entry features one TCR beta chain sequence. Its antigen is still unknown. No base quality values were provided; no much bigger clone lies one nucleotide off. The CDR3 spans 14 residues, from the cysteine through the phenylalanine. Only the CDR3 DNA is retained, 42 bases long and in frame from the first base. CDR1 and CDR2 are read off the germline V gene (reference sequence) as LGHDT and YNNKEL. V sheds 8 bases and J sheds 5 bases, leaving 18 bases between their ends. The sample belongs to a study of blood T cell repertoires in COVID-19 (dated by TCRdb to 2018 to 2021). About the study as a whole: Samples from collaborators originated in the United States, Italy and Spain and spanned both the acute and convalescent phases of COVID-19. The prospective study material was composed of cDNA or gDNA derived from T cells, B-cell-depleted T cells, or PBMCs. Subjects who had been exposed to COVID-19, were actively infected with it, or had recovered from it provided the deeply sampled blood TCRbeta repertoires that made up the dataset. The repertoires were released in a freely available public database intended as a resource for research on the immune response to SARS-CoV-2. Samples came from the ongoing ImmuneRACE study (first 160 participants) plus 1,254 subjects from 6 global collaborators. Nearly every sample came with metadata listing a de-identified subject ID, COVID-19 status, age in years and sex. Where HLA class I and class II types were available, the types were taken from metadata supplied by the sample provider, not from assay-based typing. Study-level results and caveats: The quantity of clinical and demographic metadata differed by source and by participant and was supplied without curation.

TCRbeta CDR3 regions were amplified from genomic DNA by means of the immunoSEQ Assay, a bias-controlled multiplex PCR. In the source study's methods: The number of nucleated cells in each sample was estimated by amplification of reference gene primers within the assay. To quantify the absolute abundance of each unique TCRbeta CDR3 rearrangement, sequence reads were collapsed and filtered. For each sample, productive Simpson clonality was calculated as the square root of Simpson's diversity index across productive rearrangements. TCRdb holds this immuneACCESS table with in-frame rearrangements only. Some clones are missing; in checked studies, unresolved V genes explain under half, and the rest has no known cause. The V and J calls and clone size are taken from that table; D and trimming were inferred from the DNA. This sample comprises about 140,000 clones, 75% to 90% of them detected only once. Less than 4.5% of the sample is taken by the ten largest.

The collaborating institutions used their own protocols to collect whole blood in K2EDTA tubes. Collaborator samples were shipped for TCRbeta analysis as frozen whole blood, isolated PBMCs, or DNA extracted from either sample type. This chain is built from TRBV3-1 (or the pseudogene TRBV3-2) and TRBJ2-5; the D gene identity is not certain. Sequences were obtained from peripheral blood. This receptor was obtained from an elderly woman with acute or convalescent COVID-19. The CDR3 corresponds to CASHQDRLYETQYF. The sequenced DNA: TGTGCCAGCCACCAGGATCGGCTATACGAGACCCAGTACTTC.